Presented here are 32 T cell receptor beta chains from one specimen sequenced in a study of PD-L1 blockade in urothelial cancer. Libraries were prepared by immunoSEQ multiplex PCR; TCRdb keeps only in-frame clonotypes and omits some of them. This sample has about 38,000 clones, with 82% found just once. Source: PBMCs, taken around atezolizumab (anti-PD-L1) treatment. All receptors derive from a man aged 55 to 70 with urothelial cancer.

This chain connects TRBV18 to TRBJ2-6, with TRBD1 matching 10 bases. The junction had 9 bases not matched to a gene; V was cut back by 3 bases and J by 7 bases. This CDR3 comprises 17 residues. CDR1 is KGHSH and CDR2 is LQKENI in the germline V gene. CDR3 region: CASSPMLRDRGANVLTF. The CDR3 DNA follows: TGTGCCAGCTCACCTATGTTGCGGGACAGGGGAGCCAACGTCCTGACTTTC. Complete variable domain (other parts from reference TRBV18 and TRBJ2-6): NAGVMQNPRHLVRRRGQEARLRCSPMKGHSHVYWYRQLPEEGLKFMVYLQKENIIDESGMPKERFSAEFPKEGPSILRIQQVVRGDSAAYFCASSPMLRDRGANVLTFGAGSRLTVL.

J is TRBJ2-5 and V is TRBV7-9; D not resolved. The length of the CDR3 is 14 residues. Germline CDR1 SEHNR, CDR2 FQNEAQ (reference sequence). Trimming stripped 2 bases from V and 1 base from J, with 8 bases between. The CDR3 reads CASSLSHSQETQYF. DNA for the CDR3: TGTGCCAGCAGCTTATCCCACAGCCAAGAGACCCAGTACTTC. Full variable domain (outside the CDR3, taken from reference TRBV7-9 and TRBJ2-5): DTGVSQNPRHKITKRGQNVTFRCDPISEHNRLYWYRQTLGQGPEFLTYFQNEAQLEKSRLLSDRFSAERPKGSFSTLEIQRTEQGDSAMYLCASSLSHSQETQYFGPGTRLLVL.

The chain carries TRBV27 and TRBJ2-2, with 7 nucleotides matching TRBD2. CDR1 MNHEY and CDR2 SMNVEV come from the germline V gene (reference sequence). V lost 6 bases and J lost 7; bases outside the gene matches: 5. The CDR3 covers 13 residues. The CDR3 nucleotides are TGTGCCAGCAGGGGGGGGGTTGGCGGGGAGCTGTTTTTT. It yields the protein CASRGGVGGELFF.

CDR3 sequence (DNA): TGTGCCAGCACTAGCGGGGGGGCTAGGGAGCAGTTCTTC. Its protein product is CASTSGGAREQFF. The V and J genes are TRBV2 and TRBJ2-1; the match to TRBD2 covers 12 bases. V lost 7 bases and J lost 10; bases outside the gene matches: 5. The CDR3 is 13 amino acids. In germline, CDR1 is SNHLY, CDR2 FYNNEI.

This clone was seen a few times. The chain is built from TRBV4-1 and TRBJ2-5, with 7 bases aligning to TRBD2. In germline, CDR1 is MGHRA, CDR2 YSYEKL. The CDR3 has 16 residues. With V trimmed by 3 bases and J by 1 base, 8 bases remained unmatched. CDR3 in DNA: TGCGCCAGCAGCCACCCAAAGAGCGGGACCCAAGAGACCCAGTACTTC. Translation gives CASSHPKSGTQETQYF.

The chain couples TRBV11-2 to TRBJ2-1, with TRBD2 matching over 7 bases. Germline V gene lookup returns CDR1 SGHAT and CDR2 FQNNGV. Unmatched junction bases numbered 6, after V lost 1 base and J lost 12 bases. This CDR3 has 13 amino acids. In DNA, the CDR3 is TGTGCCAGCAGCTTAGGAAGGTCTAGCGGGCAGTTCTTC. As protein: CASSLGRSSGQFF.

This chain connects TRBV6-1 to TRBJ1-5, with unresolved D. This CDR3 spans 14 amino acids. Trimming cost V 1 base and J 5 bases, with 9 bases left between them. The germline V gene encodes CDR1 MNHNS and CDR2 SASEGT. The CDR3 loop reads CASSEGRVDQPQHF. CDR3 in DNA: TGTGCCAGCAGTGAAGGGCGGGTCGATCAGCCCCAGCATTTT.

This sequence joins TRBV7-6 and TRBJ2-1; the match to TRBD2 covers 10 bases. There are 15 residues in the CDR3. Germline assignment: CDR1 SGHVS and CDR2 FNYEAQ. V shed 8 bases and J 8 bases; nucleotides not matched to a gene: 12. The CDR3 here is CASRREAGGHDEQFF. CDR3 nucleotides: TGTGCCAGCCGGAGAGAAGCGGGGGGGCACGATGAGCAGTTCTTC. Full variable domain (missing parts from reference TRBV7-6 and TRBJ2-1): GAGVSQSPRYKVTKRGQDVALRCDPISGHVSLYWYRQALGQGPEFLTYFNYEAQQDKSGLPNDRFSAERPEGSISTLTIQRTEQRDSAMYRCASRREAGGHDEQFFGPGTRLTVL.

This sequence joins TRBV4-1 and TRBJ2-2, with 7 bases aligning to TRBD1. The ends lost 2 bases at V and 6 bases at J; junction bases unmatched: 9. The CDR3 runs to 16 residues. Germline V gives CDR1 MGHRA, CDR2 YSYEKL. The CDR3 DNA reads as TGCGCCAGCAGCCAAAAGAGGGGACAGTTGGCCGGGGAGCTGTTTTTT. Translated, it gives CASSQKRGQLAGELFF.

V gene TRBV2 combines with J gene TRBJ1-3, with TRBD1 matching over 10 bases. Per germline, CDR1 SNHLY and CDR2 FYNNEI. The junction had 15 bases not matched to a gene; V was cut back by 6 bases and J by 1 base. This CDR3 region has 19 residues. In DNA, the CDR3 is TGTGCCAGCAGGCAGGGCGGGACAGGGGACGGAGTATCTGGAAACACCATATATTTT. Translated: CASRQGGTGDGVSGNTIYF.

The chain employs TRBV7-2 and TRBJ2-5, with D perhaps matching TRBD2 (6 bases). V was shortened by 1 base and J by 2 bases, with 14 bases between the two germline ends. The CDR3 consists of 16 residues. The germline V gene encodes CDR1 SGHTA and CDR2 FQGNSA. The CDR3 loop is CASSLVGLAEQETQYF. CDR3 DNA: TGTGCCAGCAGCTTAGTAGGATTAGCGGAACAAGAGACCCAGTACTTC. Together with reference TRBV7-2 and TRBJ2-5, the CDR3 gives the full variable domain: GAGVSQSPSNKVTEKGKDVELRCDPISGHTALYWYRQSLGQGLEFLIYFQGNSAPDKSGLPSDRFSAERTGGSVSTLTIQRTQQEDSAVYLCASSLVGLAEQETQYFGPGTRLLVL.

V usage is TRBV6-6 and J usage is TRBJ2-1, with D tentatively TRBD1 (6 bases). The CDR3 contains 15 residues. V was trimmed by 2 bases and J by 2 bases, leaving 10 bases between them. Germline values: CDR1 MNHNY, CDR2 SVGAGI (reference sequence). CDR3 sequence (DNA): TGTGCCAGCAGTTACCACAGGGATCCCTACAATGAGCAGTTCTTC. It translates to CASSYHRDPYNEQFF.

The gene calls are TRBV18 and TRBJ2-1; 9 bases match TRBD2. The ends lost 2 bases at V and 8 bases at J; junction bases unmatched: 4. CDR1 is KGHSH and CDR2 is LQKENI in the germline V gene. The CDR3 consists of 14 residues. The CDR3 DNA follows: TGTGCCAGCTCACCAAGGGTAGCGGGGGATGAGCAGTTCTTC. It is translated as CASSPRVAGDEQFF.

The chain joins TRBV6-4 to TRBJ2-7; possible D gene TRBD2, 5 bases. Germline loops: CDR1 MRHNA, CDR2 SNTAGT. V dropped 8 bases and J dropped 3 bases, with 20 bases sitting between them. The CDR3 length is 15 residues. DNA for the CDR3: TGTGCCAGCGGACCCGGGCCCCCGGGGAGCTACGAGCAGTACTTC. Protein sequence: CASGPGPPGSYEQYF.

CDR3 in amino acids: CASSWSPRGLAGNIQYF. The CDR3 DNA reads TGTGCCAGCAGCTGGAGCCCTCGGGGGCTAGCGGGGAACATTCAGTACTTC. The rearrangement joins TRBV5-6 to TRBJ2-4, with 9 bases matching TRBD2. Unmatched junction bases numbered 14, after V lost 3 bases and J lost 7 bases. Germline CDR1 is SGHDT and CDR2 is YYEEEE. This CDR3 is 17 amino acids long.

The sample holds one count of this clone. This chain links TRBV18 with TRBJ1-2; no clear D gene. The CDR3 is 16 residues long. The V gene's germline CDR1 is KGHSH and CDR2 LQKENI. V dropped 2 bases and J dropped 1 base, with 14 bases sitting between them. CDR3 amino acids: CASSPESAGYNYGYTF. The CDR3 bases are TGTGCCAGCTCACCAGAATCAGCAGGTTATAACTATGGCTACACCTTC. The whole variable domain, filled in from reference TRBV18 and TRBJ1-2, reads NAGVMQNPRHLVRRRGQEARLRCSPMKGHSHVYWYRQLPEEGLKFMVYLQKENIIDESGMPKERFSAEFPKEGPSILRIQQVVRGDSAAYFCASSPESAGYNYGYTFGSGTRLTVV.

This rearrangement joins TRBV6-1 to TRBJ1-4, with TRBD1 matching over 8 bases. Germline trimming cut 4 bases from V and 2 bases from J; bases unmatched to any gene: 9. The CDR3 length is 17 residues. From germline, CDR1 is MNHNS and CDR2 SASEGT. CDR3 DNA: TGTGCCAGCAGTGCGAGGACAGGGACGAACACTAATGAAAAACTGTTTTTT. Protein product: CASSARTGTNTNEKLFF.

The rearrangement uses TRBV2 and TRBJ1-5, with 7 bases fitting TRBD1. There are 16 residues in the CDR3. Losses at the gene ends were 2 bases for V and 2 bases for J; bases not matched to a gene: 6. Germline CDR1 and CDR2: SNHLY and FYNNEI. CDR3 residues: CASSELRQGGNQPQHF. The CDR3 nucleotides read TGTGCCAGCAGTGAATTGAGGCAGGGGGGCAATCAGCCCCAGCATTTT.

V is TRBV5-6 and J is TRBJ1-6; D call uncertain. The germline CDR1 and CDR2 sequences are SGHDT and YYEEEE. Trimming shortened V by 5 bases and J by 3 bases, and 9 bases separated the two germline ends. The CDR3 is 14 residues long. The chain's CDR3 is CASSSRDYNSPLHF. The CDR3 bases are TGTGCCAGCAGTTCGCGCGACTATAATTCACCCCTCCACTTT.

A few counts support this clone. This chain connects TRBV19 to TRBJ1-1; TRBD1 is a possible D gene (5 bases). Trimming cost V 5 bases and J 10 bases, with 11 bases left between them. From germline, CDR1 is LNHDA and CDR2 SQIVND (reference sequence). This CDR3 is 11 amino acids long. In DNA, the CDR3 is TGTGCCAGTAGTGGCGGGGGGGGAGCTTTCTTT. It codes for CASSGGGGAFF.

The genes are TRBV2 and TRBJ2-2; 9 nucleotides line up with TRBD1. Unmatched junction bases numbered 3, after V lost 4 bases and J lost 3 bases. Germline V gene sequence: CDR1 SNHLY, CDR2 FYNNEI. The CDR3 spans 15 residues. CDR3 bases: TGTGCCAGCAGTGGACAGGGGGGAGACACCGGGGAGCTGTTTTTT. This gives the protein CASSGQGGDTGELFF.

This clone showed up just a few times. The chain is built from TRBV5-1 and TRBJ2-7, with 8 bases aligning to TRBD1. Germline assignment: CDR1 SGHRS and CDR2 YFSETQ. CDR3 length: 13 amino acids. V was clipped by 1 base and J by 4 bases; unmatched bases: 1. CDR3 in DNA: TGCGCCAGCAGCTTGCGGACAGGGTACGAGCAGTACTTC. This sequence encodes CASSLRTGYEQYF.

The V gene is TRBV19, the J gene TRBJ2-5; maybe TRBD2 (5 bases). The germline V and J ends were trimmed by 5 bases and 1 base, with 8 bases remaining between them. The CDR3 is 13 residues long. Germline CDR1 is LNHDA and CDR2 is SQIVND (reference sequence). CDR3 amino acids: CASSSGFQETQYF. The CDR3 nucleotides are TGTGCCAGTAGTTCGGGGTTCCAAGAGACCCAGTACTTC.

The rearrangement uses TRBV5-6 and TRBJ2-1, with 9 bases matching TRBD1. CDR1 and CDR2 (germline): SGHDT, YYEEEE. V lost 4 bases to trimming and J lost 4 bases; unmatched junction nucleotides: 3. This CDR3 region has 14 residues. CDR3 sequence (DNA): TGTGCCAGCAGCGGGGACAGGGAGTACAATGAGCAGTTCTTC. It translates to CASSGDREYNEQFF.

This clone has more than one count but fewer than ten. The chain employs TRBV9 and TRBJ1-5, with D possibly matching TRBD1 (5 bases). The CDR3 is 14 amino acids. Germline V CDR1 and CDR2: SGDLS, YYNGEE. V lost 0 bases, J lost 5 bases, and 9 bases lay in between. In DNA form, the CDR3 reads TGTGCCAGCAGCGTAGGGGCAGGGTATCAGCCCCAGCATTTT. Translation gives CASSVGAGYQPQHF. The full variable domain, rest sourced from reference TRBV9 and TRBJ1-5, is DSGVTQTPKHLITATGQRVTLRCSPRSGDLSVYWYQQSLDQGLQFLIQYYNGEERAKGNILERFSAQQFPDLHSELNLSSLELGDSALYFCASSVGAGYQPQHFGDGTRLSIL.

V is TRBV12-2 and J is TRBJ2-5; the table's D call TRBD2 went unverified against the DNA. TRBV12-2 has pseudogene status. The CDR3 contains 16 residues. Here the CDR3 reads CASLLIYSGVQETQYF. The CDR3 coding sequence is TGTGCAAGTCTCCTTATTTATAGCGGGGTCCAAGAGACCCAGTACTTC.

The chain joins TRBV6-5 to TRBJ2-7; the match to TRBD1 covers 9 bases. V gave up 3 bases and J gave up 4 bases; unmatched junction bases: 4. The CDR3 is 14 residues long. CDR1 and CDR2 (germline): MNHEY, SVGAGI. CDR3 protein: CASSYSGTGYEQYF. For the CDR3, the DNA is TGTGCCAGCAGTTATTCCGGGACAGGGTACGAGCAGTACTTC.

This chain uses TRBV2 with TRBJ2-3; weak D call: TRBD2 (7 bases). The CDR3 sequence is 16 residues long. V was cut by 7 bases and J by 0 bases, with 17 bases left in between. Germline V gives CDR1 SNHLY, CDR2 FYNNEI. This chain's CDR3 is CASMRGGRRSTDTQYF. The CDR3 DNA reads TGTGCCAGCATGAGGGGGGGACGAAGAAGCACAGATACGCAGTATTTT.

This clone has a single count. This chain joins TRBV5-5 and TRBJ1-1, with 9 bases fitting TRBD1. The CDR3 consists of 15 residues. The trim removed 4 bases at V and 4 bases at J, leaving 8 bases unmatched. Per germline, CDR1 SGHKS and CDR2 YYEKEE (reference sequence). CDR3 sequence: CASSPLQGAFTEAFF. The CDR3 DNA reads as TGTGCCAGCAGCCCCCTACAGGGGGCGTTCACTGAAGCTTTCTTT.

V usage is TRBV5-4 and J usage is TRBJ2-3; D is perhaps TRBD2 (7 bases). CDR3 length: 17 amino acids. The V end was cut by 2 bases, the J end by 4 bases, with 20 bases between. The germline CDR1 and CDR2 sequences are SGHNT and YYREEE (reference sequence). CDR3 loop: CASSFVRGAASADTQYF. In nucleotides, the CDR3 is TGTGCCAGCAGCTTTGTTCGGGGGGCAGCCTCGGCAGATACGCAGTATTTT.

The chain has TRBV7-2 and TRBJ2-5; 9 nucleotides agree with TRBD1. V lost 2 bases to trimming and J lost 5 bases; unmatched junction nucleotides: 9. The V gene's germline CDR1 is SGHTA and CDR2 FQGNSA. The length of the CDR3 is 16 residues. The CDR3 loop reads CASSLLQGALGETQYF. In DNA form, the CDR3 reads TGTGCCAGCAGCTTATTACAGGGGGCGTTAGGGGAGACCCAGTACTTC.

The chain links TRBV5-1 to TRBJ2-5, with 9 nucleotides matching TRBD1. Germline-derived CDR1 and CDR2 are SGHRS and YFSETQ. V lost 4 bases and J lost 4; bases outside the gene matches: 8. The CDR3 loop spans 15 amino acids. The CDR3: CASSPQPGQGETQYF. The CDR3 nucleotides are TGCGCCAGCAGCCCACAACCGGGACAGGGAGAGACCCAGTACTTC.